The rows below give T cell receptor beta chains drawn from one sample of a study of T cells in Graves' hyperthyroidism and ophthalmopathy. TCRdb fed the multiplex PCR reads into MiXCR, producing one record per CDR3 protein. Of hundreds of thousands of distinct CDR3 sequences listed, about a sixth are singletons. The specimen was blood. These receptor sequences come from a middle-aged woman with Graves' ophthalmopathy. The CDR3 runs from the conserved cysteine through the conserved F or W. The D gene is left open where the match is weak. Clone sizes are given selectively: once, few, many, or a class where the clone is expanded.

>TRBD1|TRBJ1-1|TRBV7-2|many
TGTGCCAGCAGCAGAACAGGGGGCGCAGGGAACACTGAAGCTTTCTTT
CASSRTGGAGNTEAFF
>.|TRBJ1-1|TRBV20-1|many
TGCAGTGCTAGTTCGTCGGTGAAAGCTTTCTTT
CSASSSVKAFF
>.|TRBJ1-4|TRBV29-1|.
TGCAGCGTTGTCTGGTCAGGGATTAATGAAAAACTGTTTTTT
CSVVWSGINEKLFF
>.|TRBJ1-5|TRBV7-9|.
TGCGCCAGCAGCCACGAGACAGGAAATCAGCCCCAGCATTTT
CASSHETGNQPQHF
>.|TRBJ2-3|TRBV20-1|many
TGCAGCTTCGAACTCACAGATACGCAGTATTTT
CSFELTDTQYF
>.|TRBJ2-7|TRBV6-5|.
TGTGCCAGCAGTTACTCCCGTCCGGATTCCAGCTCCTACGAGCAGTACTTC
CASSYSRPDSSSYEQYF
>.|TRBJ2-7|TRBV2|many
TGTGCCAGCAGCGAAGAGGCCGAGGACGAGCAGTACTTC
CASSEEAEDEQYF
>.|TRBJ2-6|TRBV6-1|.
TGTGCCAGCCGGCTTACAAGCTCTGGGGCCAACGTCCTGACTTTC
CASRLTSSGANVLTF
>TRBD2|TRBJ2-5|TRBV12-3/TRBV12-4|many
TGTGCCACCTCAGAGACTAGCGAGGTAGAGACCCAGTACTTC
CATSETSEVETQYF
>.|TRBJ1-4|TRBV28|.
TGTGCCAGCAGGCAGCTCGGGACTGCAACTAATGAAAAACTGTTTTTT
CASRQLGTATNEKLFF
>.|TRBJ1-1|TRBV12-5|many
TGTGCTAGTGGTTTGGACGGGCGGGCAGGGACTGAAGCTTTCTTT
CASGLDGRAGTEAFF
>.|TRBJ2-4|TRBV20-1|many
TGCAGTGCTAGTTCAGGGTTGGCCAAAAACATTCAGTACTTC
CSASSGLAKNIQYF
>.|TRBJ1-2|TRBV15|.
TGTGCCACCAGCAGAGATCGGACCTTCTATGGCTACACCTTC
CATSRDRTFYGYTF
>.|TRBJ2-7|TRBV3-1|many
TGTGCCAGCAGACACTCCAAGGGGATAGCCTACGAGCAGTACTTC
CASRHSKGIAYEQYF
>TRBD2|TRBJ2-2|TRBV6-1|few
TGTGCCAGCAGTTCACGCGTGCCGACTAGCGCACGGTCCGGGGAGCTGTTTTTT
CASSSRVPTSARSGELFF
>.|TRBJ1-3|TRBV2|many
TGTGCCAGCAGTACGCACGGATCGGGAAACACCATATATTTT
CASSTHGSGNTIYF
>TRBD1|TRBJ1-2|TRBV27|.
TGTGCCAGCAGTCTACGTGGGGACAGAGGTGGCTACACCTTC
CASSLRGDRGGYTF
>.|TRBJ1-1|TRBV20-1|many
TGCAGTGCTAGAAGGCCGAACCATGAAGCTTTCTTT
CSARRPNHEAFF
>TRBD2|TRBJ2-3|TRBV5-8|few
TGTGCCAGCAGCTCAAGCGGGGCATGGGATACGCAGTATTTT
CASSSSGAWDTQYF
>TRBD1|TRBJ2-5|TRBV7-9|.
TGTGCCAGCAGCCCTCGACAGGGGAGTAGGGAGACCCAGTACTTC
CASSPRQGSRETQYF
>TRBD2|TRBJ2-1|TRBV5-8|many
TGTGCCAGCAGCTTGGTGATAGCGGGGGTGAGCTCCTACAATGAGCAGTTCTTC
CASSLVIAGVSSYNEQFF
>.|TRBJ1-6|TRBV7-9|.
TGTGCCAGCAAGGCGGGGGGCGGCTATAATTCACCCCTCCACTTT
CASKAGGGYNSPLHF
>TRBD1|TRBJ1-4|TRBV9|.
TGTGCCAGCAGCGATGGAGGGACAGATGAAAAACTGTTTTTT
CASSDGGTDEKLFF
>.|TRBJ1-3|TRBV20-1|.
TGCAGTGCTAGAGTCCAGGACTCTGGAAACACCATATATTTT
CSARVQDSGNTIYF
>.|TRBJ1-4|TRBV20-1|.
TGCAGTGCTCGGGAAAAGGGGTTAGCTAATGAAAAACTGTTTTTT
CSAREKGLANEKLFF
>.|TRBJ2-7|TRBV7-9|many
TGTGCCAGCAGCTCACTGAATGGGACCCCTCTAAAGCAGTACTTC
CASSSLNGTPLKQYF
>.|TRBJ1-1|TRBV7-3|.
TGTGCCAGCAGCGAATCCAAGAACACTGAAGCTTTCTTT
CASSESKNTEAFF
>.|TRBJ2-1|TRBV7-8|.
TGTGCCAGCAGCTCCCATCTCAATGAGCAGTTCTTC
CASSSHLNEQFF
>.|TRBJ2-1|TRBV19|once
TGTGCCACTAGTAAGGGCGGGGCTAACAATGAGCAGTTCTTC
CATSKGGANNEQFF
>.|TRBJ2-7|TRBV2|many
TGTGCCAGCATAGGGCAGGACTCCTACGAGCAGTACTTC
CASIGQDSYEQYF
>TRBD1|TRBJ2-2|TRBV12-3/TRBV12-4|.
TGTGCCAGCATGACAGGGACAGGGGACACCGGGGAGCTGTTTTTT
CASMTGTGDTGELFF
>.|TRBJ1-5|TRBV20-1|few
TGCAGTGCTAGAGTGGGGAAAGGGGGGGGTCAGCCCCAGCATTTT
CSARVGKGGGQPQHF
>.|TRBJ2-3|TRBV7-9|.
TGTGCCAGCAGCCCGGAGGGATGGGATACGCAGTATTTT
CASSPEGWDTQYF
>.|TRBJ2-5|TRBV7-9|.
TGTGCCAGCAGCTTACCTAGTGGGGGGAACGAGGAGACCCAGTACTTC
CASSLPSGGNEETQYF
>.|TRBJ1-6|TRBV18|many
TGTGCCAGCTCACCAGGGACGAATTCACCCCTCCACTTT
CASSPGTNSPLHF
>.|TRBJ2-2|TRBV7-9|.
TGTACCAACAGCTTCGGGACGACGAACACCGGGGAGCTGTTTTTT
CTNSFGTTNTGELFF
>TRBD2|TRBJ2-1|TRBV7-9|.
TGTGCCAGCAGCTTACGGGCGGGAGAGCCATTGCAATACTACAATGAGCAGTTCTTC
CASSLRAGEPLQYYNEQFF
>.|TRBJ2-3|TRBV3-1|many
TGTGCCAGCAGCCAAGAAGGGACTTACATTAGCACAGATACGCAGTATTTT
CASSQEGTYISTDTQYF
>TRBD1|TRBJ2-7|TRBV20-1|few
TGCAGTGCAAAACAAATAACAGGGGGTATAAATTACGAGCAGTACTTC
CSAKQITGGINYEQYF
>TRBD1|TRBJ2-2|TRBV7-6|many
TGTGCCAGCAGCTCGACAGGGCCCACCGGGGAGCTGTTTTTT
CASSSTGPTGELFF
>TRBD2|TRBJ2-1|TRBV7-2|.
TGTGCCAGCAGCTTAAGAGGCGGGAGCTCCTACAATGAGCAGCTCTTC
CASSLRGGSSYNEQLF